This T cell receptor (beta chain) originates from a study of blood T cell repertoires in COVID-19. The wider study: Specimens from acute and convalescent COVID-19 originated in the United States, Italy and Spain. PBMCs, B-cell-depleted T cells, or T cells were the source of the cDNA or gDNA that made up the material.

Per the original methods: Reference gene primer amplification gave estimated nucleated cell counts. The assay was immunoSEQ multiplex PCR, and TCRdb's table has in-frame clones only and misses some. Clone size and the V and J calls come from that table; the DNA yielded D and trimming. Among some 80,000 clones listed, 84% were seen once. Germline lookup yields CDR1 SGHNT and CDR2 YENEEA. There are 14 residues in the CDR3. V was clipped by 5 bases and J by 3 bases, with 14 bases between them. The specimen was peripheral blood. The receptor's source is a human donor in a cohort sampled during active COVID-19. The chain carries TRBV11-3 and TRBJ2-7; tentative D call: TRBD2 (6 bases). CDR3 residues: CASSPAPGDYEQYF. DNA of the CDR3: TGTGCCAGCAGCCCGGCACCGGGGGACTACGAGCAGTACTTC.